This TCR beta chain was sequenced for a study of blood T cell repertoires in COVID-19. The table came from immunoSEQ multiplex PCR; TCRdb's copy has only in-frame clones and leaves some out. In the table there are just over 15,000 clones, roughly 84% of which are singletons. In germline, CDR1 is SNHLY, CDR2 FYNNEI. The CDR3 covers 17 residues. The trim removed 3 bases at V and 2 bases at J, leaving 9 bases unmatched. The J gene is TRBJ2-1, the V gene TRBV2; the match to TRBD2 covers 8 bases. The specimen was peripheral blood. This TCR was recovered from a human donor in a cohort sampled during active COVID-19. The CDR3 reads CASSEGLGGRTYNEQFF. The CDR3 DNA follows: TGTGCCAGCAGTGAGGGACTAGGGGGAAGGACCTACAATGAGCAGTTCTTC.